The 26 T cell receptor beta chains below were found in one sample sequenced in a study of shared clonotypes between healthy human individuals. Produced via immunoSEQ multiplex PCR; TCRdb's table is partial and in-frame only. The data hold under 2.5 million clones, with around 92% observed a single time. Sequencing was carried out using naive CD4+ T cells from PBMCs. Specified subset: CD45RA+ positively selected. The receptors shown here come from a man between 18 and 35 years old in good health. Some clones in this sample may be carry-over from other donors' samples.

The chain links TRBV18 to TRBJ2-7; D is tentatively TRBD1 or TRBD2 (6 bases each). Trimming stripped 6 bases from V and 6 bases from J, with 33 bases between. Germline V CDR1 and CDR2: KGHSH, LQKENI. The CDR3 has 19 amino acids. Written as DNA, the CDR3 is TGTGCCAGCTCTTCTCGTCAAGGGAACACCAGGGGACTCGGAGGCGAGCAGTACTTC. Protein sequence: CASSSRQGNTRGLGGEQYF.

The chain employs TRBV7-2 and TRBJ1-1; perhaps TRBD1 as D (6 bases). Germline V gene data show CDR1 as SGHTA and CDR2 as FQGNSA. This CDR3 comprises 15 residues. Deletions cut 1 base from V and 1 base from J, with 10 bases between. This chain's CDR3 is CASSLVGARNTEAFF. The DNA for the CDR3 is TGTGCCAGCAGCTTAGTGGGGGCGCGGAACACTGAAGCTTTCTTT.

The chain carries TRBV21-1 and TRBJ1-5; the table's D gene call, TRBD1, was not cross checked with the DNA. TRBV21-1 is shown as a pseudogene. This CDR3 contains 19 residues. The DNA for the CDR3 is TGTGCCAGCAGCGGCCGTTCCAGAACAGCCTACCAGCCCAGGCAGCCCCAGCATTTT. Residues: CASSGRSRTAYQPRQPQHF.

V usage is TRBV28 and J usage is TRBJ2-1, with 9 bases identical to TRBD2. The CDR3 consists of 16 residues. Losses at the gene ends were 1 base for V and 7 bases for J; bases not matched to a gene: 8. Germline V CDR1 and CDR2: MDHEN, SYDVKM. CDR3 protein: CASSLSGGRAGNEQFF. In DNA form, the CDR3 reads TGTGCCAGCAGTTTATCCGGCGGGAGGGCGGGGAATGAGCAGTTCTTC.

The chain couples TRBV21-1 to TRBJ1-2. TRBV21-1 is an annotated pseudogene. The CDR3 consists of 12 residues. CDR3 sequence: CAKSLRATGYTF. The CDR3 bases are TGTGCCAAGTCTTTGAGGGCGACTGGCTACACCTTC.

V gene TRBV7-7 combines with J gene TRBJ2-2, with TRBD2 matching 11 bases. The V gene's germline CDR1 is SSHAT and CDR2 FNYEAQ (reference sequence). This CDR3 region has 18 residues. Trimming removed 5 bases from V and 1 base from J; junction bases left unmatched: 9. CDR3 in amino acids: CASSPGPSGRRNTGELFF. The CDR3 DNA follows: TGTGCCAGCAGCCCAGGCCCTAGCGGGAGGAGGAACACCGGGGAGCTGTTTTTT.

V is TRBV5-1 and J is TRBJ2-7; 9 bases agree with TRBD1. The CDR3 sequence is 16 residues long. Germline V gene data show CDR1 as SGHRS and CDR2 as YFSETQ. Losses at the gene ends were 3 bases for V and 2 bases for J; bases not matched to a gene: 9. CDR3 DNA sequence: TGCGCCAGCAGCTATAACCGACAGGGGGACCCCTACGAGCAGTACTTC. It is translated as CASSYNRQGDPYEQYF.

J is TRBJ1-1 and V is TRBV29-1; D is undetermined. CDR3 length equals 13 residues. Germline CDR1 and CDR2: SQVTM and ANQGSEA. V was pared by 4 bases and J by 3 bases, with 12 bases between. CDR3 coding DNA: TGCAGCGTTGCGGGCAGAAGCTACACTGAAGCTTTCTTT. This translates into CSVAGRSYTEAFF.

V gene TRBV29-1 combines with J gene TRBJ1-2; 11 bases are a match to TRBD1. The CDR3 has 14 amino acids. Germline CDR1 reads SQVTM; CDR2 reads ANQGSEA. The V gene end was trimmed by 6 bases and the J gene end by 5 bases; junction bases not matched to a gene: 8. The CDR3 here is CSVDGTGGYYGYTF. CDR3 nucleotides: TGCAGCGTGGACGGGACAGGGGGTTATTATGGCTACACCTTC.

This chain joins TRBV19 and TRBJ1-1, with D unresolved. V gave up 5 bases and J gave up 1 base, with 8 bases separating them. Germline V gene data show CDR1 as LNHDA and CDR2 as SQIVND (reference sequence). The CDR3 contains 13 residues. CDR3: CASSPKRNTEAFF. For the CDR3, the DNA is TGTGCCAGTAGTCCAAAGAGGAACACTGAAGCTTTCTTT.

This chain connects TRBV10-1 to TRBJ1-1; 7 positions agree with TRBD1. CDR1 is WNHNN, CDR2 SYGVQD, per germline (reference sequence). Germline trimming cut 3 bases from V and 0 bases from J; bases unmatched to any gene: 1. This CDR3 comprises 14 residues. For the CDR3, the DNA is TGCGCCAGCAGTGATGGGACAGTGAACACTGAAGCTTTCTTT. It specifies CASSDGTVNTEAFF.

The J gene is TRBJ2-7, the V gene TRBV5-1; D perhaps matches TRBD1 (5 bases). Trimming removed 4 bases from V and 0 bases from J, with 11 bases in between. CDR1 SGHRS and CDR2 YFSETQ come from the germline V gene. This CDR3 has 14 residues. Here the CDR3 DNA reads TGCGCCAGCAGCGCCGTGCAGGGCTCCTACGAGCAGTACTTC. Residues: CASSAVQGSYEQYF. Together with reference TRBV5-1 and TRBJ2-7, the CDR3 gives the full variable domain: KAGVTQTPRYLIKTRGQQVTLSCSPISGHRSVSWYQQTPGQGLQFLFEYFSETQRNKGNFPGRFSGRQFSNSRSEMNVSTLELGDSALYLCASSAVQGSYEQYFGPGTRLTVT.

The chain uses TRBV11-3 and TRBJ2-1; 8 nucleotides line up with TRBD2. The CDR3 sequence is 14 residues long. V gave up 7 bases and J gave up 6 bases; unmatched junction bases: 8. Germline CDR1 is SGHNT and CDR2 is YENEEA. Written as DNA, the CDR3 is TGTGCCAGCAAGGGGCGGGGGGTGAGCAATGAGCAGTTCTTC. Protein product: CASKGRGVSNEQFF.

The V gene is TRBV19, the J gene TRBJ1-2; D gene uncertain. In germline, CDR1 is LNHDA, CDR2 SQIVND (reference sequence). The germline V and J ends were trimmed by 4 bases and 6 bases, with 12 bases remaining between them. The CDR3 consists of 13 residues. CDR3 nucleotides: TGTGCCAGTAGTACCGAGGGCAGGCATGGCTACACCTTC. It encodes CASSTEGRHGYTF.

V and J are TRBV9 and TRBJ1-5; D remains ambiguous. V lost 0 bases to trimming and J lost 2 bases, with 15 bases between them. Germline CDR1 is SGDLS and CDR2 is YYNGEE. This CDR3 is 17 amino acids long. The CDR3 spells CASSVVWGEGGNQPQHF. CDR3 sequence (DNA): TGTGCCAGCAGCGTAGTTTGGGGTGAAGGAGGCAATCAGCCCCAGCATTTT.

This clone showed up just once. The chain has TRBV28 and TRBJ2-1; D is possibly TRBD2 (6 bases). Looked up from germline, CDR1 is MDHEN and CDR2 is SYDVKM. The CDR3 sequence is 20 residues long. With 2 bases removed from V and 0 bases from J, the gap between germline ends came to 23 bases. CDR3 residues: CASSLIPNVLALSSYNEQFF. For the CDR3, the DNA is TGTGCCAGCAGTTTAATCCCCAACGTACTAGCACTGAGCTCCTACAATGAGCAGTTCTTC.

The rearrangement uses TRBV25-1 and TRBJ1-4; D unresolved. The CDR3 has 15 residues. Germline V lookup: CDR1 MGHDK, CDR2 SYGVNS. Trimming pared 1 base from V and 7 bases from J, leaving 13 bases between. In DNA, the CDR3 is TGTGCCAGCAGTGAATCCCGGCATCGCGGTGAAAAACTGTTTTTT. Its translation is CASSESRHRGEKLFF.

V gene TRBV7-2 combines with J gene TRBJ1-2; D is ambiguous. Germline values: CDR1 SGHTA, CDR2 FQGNSA. CDR3 size: 14 residues. V dropped 5 bases and J dropped 4 bases, with 14 bases sitting between them. The CDR3 DNA follows: TGTGCCAGCAGCCCTGGCCGGGTGGGCTATGGCTACACCTTC. Its protein product is CASSPGRVGYGYTF.

This chain connects TRBV2 to TRBJ2-7; D not resolved. The CDR3 totals 11 residues. CDR1 is SNHLY, CDR2 FYNNEI, per germline. Between the trimmed V and J ends, which lost 8 bases and 7 bases, there was a span of 12 bases. In nucleotides, the CDR3 is TGTGCCAGCCAGAAGTGGAGTGAGCAGTACTTC. Translating gives CASQKWSEQYF.

As concerns this clone: Other DNA sequences within the sample encode an identical CDR3. The chain joins TRBV5-1 to TRBJ1-2; the D is unclear. Germline V gene sequence: CDR1 SGHRS, CDR2 YFSETQ. Trimming took 0 bases from V and 8 from J, leaving 14 bases between them. The CDR3 consists of 14 residues. CDR3 loop: CASSLARGTDGYTF. DNA of the CDR3: TGCGCCAGCAGCTTGGCCCGGGGAACGGACGGCTACACCTTC.

This chain links TRBV9 with TRBJ1-2, with D unresolved. The CDR3 is made up of 16 amino acids. V lost 0 bases and J 2 bases, leaving 14 bases between the germline ends. Germline assignment: CDR1 SGDLS and CDR2 YYNGEE. The CDR3 DNA is TGTGCCAGCAGCGTAGGGAGGGAGACGTGGAACTATGGCTACACCTTC. The encoded protein is CASSVGRETWNYGYTF.

This chain joins TRBV5-4 and TRBJ2-6; D is undetermined. Trimming removed 4 bases from V and 8 bases from J, with 10 bases in between. Germline values: CDR1 SGHNT, CDR2 YYREEE (reference sequence). The CDR3 is made up of 13 amino acids. The CDR3 spells CASSPTDPNVLTF. As DNA, the CDR3 is TGTGCCAGCAGCCCAACGGATCCCAACGTCCTGACTTTC.

A single count supports this clone. The V and J genes are TRBV5-1 and TRBJ2-2; possibly TRBD1 for D (7 bases). V dropped 1 base and J dropped 3 bases, with 10 bases sitting between them. The CDR3 has 15 residues. CDR1 SGHRS and CDR2 YFSETQ come from the germline V gene. This CDR3 is CASSLFRGDTGELFF. CDR3 coding DNA: TGCGCCAGCAGCTTGTTCAGGGGGGACACCGGGGAGCTGTTTTTT.

As DNA, the CDR3 is TGTGCCAGCAGTCCCCTGAGGGGCGGGGTCACTGAAGCTTTCTTT. It yields the protein CASSPLRGGVTEAFF. The J gene is TRBJ1-1, the V gene TRBV28; possible D gene TRBD1, 5 bases. V was pared by 5 bases and J by 4 bases, with 17 bases between. The CDR3 covers 15 residues. The germline V gene has CDR1 MDHEN and CDR2 SYDVKM.

This clone was counted once. V gene TRBV9 combines with J gene TRBJ1-1; 7 positions agree with TRBD1. This CDR3 is built from 16 residues. Germline V lookup: CDR1 SGDLS, CDR2 YYNGEE. Trimming cost V 3 bases and J 4 bases; bases outside gene matches: 12. CDR3 nucleotide sequence: TGTGCCAGCAGCGCCGGACTTTCGACAGGGACCACTGAAGCTTTCTTT. Amino acids: CASSAGLSTGTTEAFF.

This chain uses TRBV5-1 with TRBJ1-1; tentative D call: TRBD1 (5 bases). Germline V gives CDR1 SGHRS, CDR2 YFSETQ. The CDR3 covers 14 residues. V gave up 2 bases and J gave up 10 bases, with 18 bases separating them. The CDR3 nucleotides are TGCGCCAGCAGCTTTGGAGGGGAGGCGGAGATAGCTTTCTTT. Its protein is CASSFGGEAEIAFF.